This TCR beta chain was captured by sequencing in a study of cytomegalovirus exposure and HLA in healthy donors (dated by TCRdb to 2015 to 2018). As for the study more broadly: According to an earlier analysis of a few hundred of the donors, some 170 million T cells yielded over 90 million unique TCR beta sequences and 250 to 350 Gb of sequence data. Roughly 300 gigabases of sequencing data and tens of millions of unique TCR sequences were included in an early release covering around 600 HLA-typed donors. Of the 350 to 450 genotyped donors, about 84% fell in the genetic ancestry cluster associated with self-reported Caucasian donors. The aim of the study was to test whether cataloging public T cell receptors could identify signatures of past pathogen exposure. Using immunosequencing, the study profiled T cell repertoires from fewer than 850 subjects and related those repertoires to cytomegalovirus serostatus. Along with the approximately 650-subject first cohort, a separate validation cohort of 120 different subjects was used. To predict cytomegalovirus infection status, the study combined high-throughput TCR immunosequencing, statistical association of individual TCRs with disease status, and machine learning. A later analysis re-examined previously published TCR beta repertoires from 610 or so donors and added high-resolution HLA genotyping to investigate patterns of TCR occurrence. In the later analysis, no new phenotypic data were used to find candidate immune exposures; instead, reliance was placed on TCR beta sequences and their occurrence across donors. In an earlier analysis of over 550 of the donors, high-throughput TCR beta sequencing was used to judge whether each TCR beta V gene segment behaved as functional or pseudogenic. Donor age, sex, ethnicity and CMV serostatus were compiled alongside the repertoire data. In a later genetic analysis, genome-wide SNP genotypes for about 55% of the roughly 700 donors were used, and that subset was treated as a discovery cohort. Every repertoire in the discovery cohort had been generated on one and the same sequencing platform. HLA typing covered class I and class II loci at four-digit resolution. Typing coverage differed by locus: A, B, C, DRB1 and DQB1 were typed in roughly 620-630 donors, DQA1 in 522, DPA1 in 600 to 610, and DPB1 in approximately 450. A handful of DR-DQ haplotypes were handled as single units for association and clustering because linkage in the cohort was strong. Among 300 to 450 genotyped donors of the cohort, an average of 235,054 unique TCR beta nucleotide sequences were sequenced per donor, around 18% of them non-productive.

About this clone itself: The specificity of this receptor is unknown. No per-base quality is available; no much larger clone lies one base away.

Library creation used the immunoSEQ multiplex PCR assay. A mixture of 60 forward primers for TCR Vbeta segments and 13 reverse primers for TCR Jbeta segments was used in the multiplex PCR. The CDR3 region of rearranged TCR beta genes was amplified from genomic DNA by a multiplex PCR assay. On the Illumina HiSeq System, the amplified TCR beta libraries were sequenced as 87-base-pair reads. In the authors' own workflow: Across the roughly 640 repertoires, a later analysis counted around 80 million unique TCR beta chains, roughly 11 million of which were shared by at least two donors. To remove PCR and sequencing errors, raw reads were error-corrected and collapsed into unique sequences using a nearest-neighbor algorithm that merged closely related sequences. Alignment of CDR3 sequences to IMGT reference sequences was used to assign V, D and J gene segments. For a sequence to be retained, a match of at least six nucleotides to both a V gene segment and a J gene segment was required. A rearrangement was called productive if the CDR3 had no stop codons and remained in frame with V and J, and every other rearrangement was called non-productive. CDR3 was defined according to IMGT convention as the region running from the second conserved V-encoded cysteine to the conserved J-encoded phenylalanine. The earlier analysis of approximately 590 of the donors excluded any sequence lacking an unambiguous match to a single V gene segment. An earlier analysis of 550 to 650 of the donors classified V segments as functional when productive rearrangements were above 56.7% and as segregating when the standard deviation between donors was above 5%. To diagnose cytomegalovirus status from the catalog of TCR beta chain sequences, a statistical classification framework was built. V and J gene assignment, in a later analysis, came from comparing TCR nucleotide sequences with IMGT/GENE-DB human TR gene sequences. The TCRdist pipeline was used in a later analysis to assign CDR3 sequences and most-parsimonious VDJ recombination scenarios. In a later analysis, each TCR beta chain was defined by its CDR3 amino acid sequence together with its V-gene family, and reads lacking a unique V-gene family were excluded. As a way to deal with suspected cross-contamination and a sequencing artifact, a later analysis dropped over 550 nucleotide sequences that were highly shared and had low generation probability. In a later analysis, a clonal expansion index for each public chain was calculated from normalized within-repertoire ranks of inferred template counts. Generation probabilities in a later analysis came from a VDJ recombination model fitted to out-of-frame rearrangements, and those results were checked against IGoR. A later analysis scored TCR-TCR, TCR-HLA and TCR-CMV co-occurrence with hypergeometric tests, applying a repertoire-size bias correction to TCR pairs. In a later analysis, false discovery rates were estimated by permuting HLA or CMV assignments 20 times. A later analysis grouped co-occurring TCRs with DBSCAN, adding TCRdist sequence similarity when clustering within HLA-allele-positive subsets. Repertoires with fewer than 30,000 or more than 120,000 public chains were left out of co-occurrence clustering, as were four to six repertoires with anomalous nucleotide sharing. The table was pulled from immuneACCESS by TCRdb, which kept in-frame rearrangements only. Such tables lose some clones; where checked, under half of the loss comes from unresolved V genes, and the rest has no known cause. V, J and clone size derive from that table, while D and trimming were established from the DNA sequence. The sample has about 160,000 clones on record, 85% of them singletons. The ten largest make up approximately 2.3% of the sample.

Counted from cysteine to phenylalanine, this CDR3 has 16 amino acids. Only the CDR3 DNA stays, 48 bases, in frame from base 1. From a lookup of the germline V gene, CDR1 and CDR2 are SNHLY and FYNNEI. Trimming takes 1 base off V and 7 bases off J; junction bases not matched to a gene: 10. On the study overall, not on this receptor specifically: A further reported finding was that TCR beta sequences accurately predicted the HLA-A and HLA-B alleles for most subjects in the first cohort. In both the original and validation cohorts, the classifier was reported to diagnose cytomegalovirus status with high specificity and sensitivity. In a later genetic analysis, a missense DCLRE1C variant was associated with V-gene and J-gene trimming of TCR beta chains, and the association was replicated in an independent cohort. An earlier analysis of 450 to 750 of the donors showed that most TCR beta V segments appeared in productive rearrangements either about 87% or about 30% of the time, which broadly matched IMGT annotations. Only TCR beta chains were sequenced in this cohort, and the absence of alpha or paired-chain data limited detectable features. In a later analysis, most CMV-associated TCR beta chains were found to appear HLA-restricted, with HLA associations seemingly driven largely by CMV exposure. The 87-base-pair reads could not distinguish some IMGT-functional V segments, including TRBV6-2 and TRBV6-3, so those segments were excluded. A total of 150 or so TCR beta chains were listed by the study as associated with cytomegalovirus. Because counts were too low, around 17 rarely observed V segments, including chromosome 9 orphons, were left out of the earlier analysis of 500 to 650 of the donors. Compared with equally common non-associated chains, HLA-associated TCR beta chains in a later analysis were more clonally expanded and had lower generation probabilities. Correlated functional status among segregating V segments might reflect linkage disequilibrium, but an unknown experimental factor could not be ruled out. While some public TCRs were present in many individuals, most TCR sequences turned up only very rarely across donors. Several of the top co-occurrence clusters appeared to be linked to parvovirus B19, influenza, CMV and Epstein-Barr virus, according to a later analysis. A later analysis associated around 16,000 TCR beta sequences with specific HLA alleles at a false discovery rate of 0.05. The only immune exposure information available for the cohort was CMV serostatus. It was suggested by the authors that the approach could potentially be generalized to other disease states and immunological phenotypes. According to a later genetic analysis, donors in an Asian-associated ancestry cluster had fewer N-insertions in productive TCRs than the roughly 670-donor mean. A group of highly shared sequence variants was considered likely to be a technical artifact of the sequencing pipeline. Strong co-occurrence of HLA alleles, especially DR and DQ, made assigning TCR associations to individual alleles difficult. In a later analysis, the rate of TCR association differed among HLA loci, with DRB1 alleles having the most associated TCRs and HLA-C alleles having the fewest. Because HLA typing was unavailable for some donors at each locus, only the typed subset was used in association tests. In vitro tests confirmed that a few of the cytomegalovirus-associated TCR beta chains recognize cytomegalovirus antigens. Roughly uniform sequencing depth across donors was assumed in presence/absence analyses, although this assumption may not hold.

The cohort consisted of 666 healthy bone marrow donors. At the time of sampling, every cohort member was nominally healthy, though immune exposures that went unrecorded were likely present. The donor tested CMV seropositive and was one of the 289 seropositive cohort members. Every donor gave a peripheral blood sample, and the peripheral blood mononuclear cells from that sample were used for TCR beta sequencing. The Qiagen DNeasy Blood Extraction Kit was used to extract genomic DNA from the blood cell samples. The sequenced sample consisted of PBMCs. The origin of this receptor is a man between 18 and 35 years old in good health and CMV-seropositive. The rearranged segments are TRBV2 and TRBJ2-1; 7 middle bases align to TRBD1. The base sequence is TGTGCCAGCAGTGAAGTGTTACAGGGGACCGGTAATGAGCAGTTCTTC. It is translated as CASSEVLQGTGNEQFF. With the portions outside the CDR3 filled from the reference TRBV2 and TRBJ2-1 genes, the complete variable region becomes EPEVTQTPSHQVTQMGQEVILRCVPISNHLYFYWYRQILGQKVEFLVSFYNNEISEKSEIFDDQFSVERPDGSNFTLKIRSTKLEDSAMYFCASSEVLQGTGNEQFFGPGTRLTVL.